This T cell receptor (beta chain) was sequenced for a study of OX40 agonist ivuxolimab in advanced cancers. Study details: An agonistic anti-OX40 (CD134) antibody, ivuxolimab, was used to treat the patients.

Here immunoSEQ multiplex PCR was the method, and the copy in TCRdb shows in-frame clones only, minus some. The table has roughly 83,000 clones, 75% to 95% seen once. Germline assignment: CDR1 SGDLS and CDR2 YYNGEE. The CDR3 consists of 14 residues. V trimming: 0 bases; J trimming: 8 bases; junction bases outside the gene matches: 4. Sequencing used CD4+ or CD8+ T cells sorted from blood, obtained in a trial of the OX40 agonist ivuxolimab. The V and J genes are TRBV9 and TRBJ2-1, with TRBD2 matching over 8 bases. This clonotype was sampled from an adult with an advanced solid tumor such as melanoma, head and neck, liver or kidney cancer. CDR3 in DNA: TGTGCCAGCAGCGTAGCAGGAGCGGGAGATGAGCAGTTCTTC. This sequence encodes CASSVAGAGDEQFF.